These 27 T cell receptor beta chains came from one sample sequenced in a study of shared clonotypes between healthy human individuals. Method: immunoSEQ multiplex PCR; TCRdb's copy keeps in-frame clones and lacks some. The sample includes some 1.5 million clones, around 98% seen only once; the top ten take roughly 0.4%. What was sequenced was naive CD4+ T cells sorted from blood. The subset: CD45RA+ positively selected. These receptors came from a man aged 25 to 40 in good health.

The chain combines TRBV18 with TRBJ2-7; weak D call: TRBD1 (6 bases). This CDR3 contains 13 residues. Per the germline V gene, CDR1 is KGHSH and CDR2 is LQKENI. Trimming removed 1 base at V and 3 bases at J, with 7 bases between. Here the CDR3 DNA reads TGTGCCAGCTCACCACACAGGGTCTACGAGCAGTACTTC. It yields the protein CASSPHRVYEQYF.

The genes are TRBV7-2 and TRBJ1-2; 7 positions match TRBD1. The germline CDR1 and CDR2 sequences are SGHTA and FQGNSA. The CDR3 spans 16 residues. Trimming at V came to 5 bases and at J to 2 bases, leaving 11 bases not matched to a gene. This CDR3 is CASSQTGRQGNYGYTF. CDR3 bases: TGTGCCAGCAGCCAAACCGGCCGACAGGGAAACTATGGCTACACCTTC.

This clone was picked up one time. This chain links TRBV7-2 with TRBJ1-2; D call uncertain. CDR1 SGHTA and CDR2 FQGNSA come from the germline V gene. The V end lost 4 bases, the J end lost 10 bases, and 13 bases lay between the germline ends. This CDR3 is built from 12 residues. The CDR3 DNA sequence: TGTGCCAGCAGCTCCCCGCGGAGGGACTACACCTTC. It codes for CASSSPRRDYTF.

On this clone: The junction and the germline gene differ at one end; a read error may be behind it. The rearrangement uses TRBV29-1 and TRBJ2-3; no firm D call. Germline CDR1 and CDR2: SQVTM and ANQGSEA. CDR3 length: 13 amino acids. CDR3 nucleotide sequence: TGCAGCGTTGACGTCGACACCACATATACGCAGTATTTT. Protein: CSVDVDTTYTQYF.

In regard to this clone: The same CDR3 is also encoded by other DNA sequences in this sample. V is TRBV6-5 and J is TRBJ2-1, with D uncertain. Trimming stripped 3 bases from V and 0 bases from J, with 3 bases between. CDR1 is MNHEY and CDR2 is SVGAGI in the germline V gene. The CDR3 spans 13 residues. CDR3 DNA: TGTGCCAGCAGTTATGACTCCTACAATGAGCAGTTCTTC. It yields the protein CASSYDSYNEQFF.

The chain combines TRBV29-1 with TRBJ2-3; maybe TRBD2 (5 bases). The V gene lost 0 bases and the J gene lost 0 bases, with 10 bases spanning the gap. CDR1 and CDR2 from the germline V gene are SQVTM and ANQGSEA. The CDR3 is made up of 15 amino acids. The CDR3 loop reads CSVEDLSDSTDTQYF. CDR3 coding DNA: TGCAGCGTTGAAGATCTTAGCGACAGCACAGATACGCAGTATTTT.

The chain links TRBV28 to TRBJ1-2; tentatively, D is TRBD1 (5 bases). With 3 bases removed from V and 4 bases from J, the gap between germline ends came to 9 bases. CDR1 is MDHEN and CDR2 is SYDVKM in the germline V gene. The CDR3 length is 13 residues. Written as DNA, the CDR3 is TGTGCCAGCAGTTTTAGGGGATTCTATGGCTACACCTTC. Amino acids: CASSFRGFYGYTF.

V usage is TRBV21-1 and J usage is TRBJ1-5. TRBV21-1 is annotated as a pseudogene. The CDR3 spans 17 residues. CDR3 sequence: CASSKSRPRAVKQPQHF. For the CDR3, the DNA is TGTGCCAGCAGCAAAAGCCGTCCTCGGGCAGTCAAGCAGCCCCAGCATTTT.

This clone was seen just once. The V and J genes are TRBV18 and TRBJ2-7; D not certain. The ends were cut back, 3 bases at V and 1 base at J, with 16 bases in the middle. This CDR3 region has 16 residues. Germline CDR1 and CDR2: KGHSH and LQKENI. The CDR3 loop reads CASSPPAPKGSYEQYF. CDR3 bases: TGTGCCAGCTCACCCCCGGCCCCAAAGGGATCCTACGAGCAGTACTTC.

This clone has just one count. The chain uses TRBV19 and TRBJ1-5; the D gene is possibly TRBD1 (5 bases). V was clipped by 3 bases and J by 3 bases, with 12 bases between them. CDR1 and CDR2 from the germline V gene are LNHDA and SQIVND (reference sequence). The CDR3 totals 15 residues. The CDR3 coding sequence is TGTGCCAGTAGTATTAGGGACTTCCTCAATCAGCCCCAGCATTTT. Encoded protein: CASSIRDFLNQPQHF.

V is TRBV6-1 and J is TRBJ2-3; TRBD1 is a possible D gene (6 bases). The CDR3 extends over 14 amino acids. The V end lost 4 bases, the J end lost 6 bases, and 14 bases lay between the germline ends. Germline V CDR1 and CDR2: MNHNS, SASEGT. Here the CDR3 DNA reads TGTGCCAGCAGTGCACAGGGTACTTGGGATACGCAGTATTTT. Protein sequence: CASSAQGTWDTQYF.

The chain links TRBV4-2 to TRBJ2-7, with TRBD1 matching 7 bases. Germline CDR1 is LGHNA and CDR2 is YNFKEQ. The CDR3 loop spans 15 amino acids. V lost 2 bases, J lost 9 bases, and 13 bases stayed unmatched. The CDR3 reads CASSQTRGHFKAQYF. The CDR3 bases are TGTGCCAGCAGCCAAACAAGGGGGCACTTCAAGGCGCAGTACTTC.

The CDR3 DNA reads TGTGCCAGTAGTCCTACAGGGGGTTATGAGCAGTTCTTC. Protein: CASSPTGGYEQFF. V and J are TRBV19 and TRBJ2-1; 8 positions match TRBD1. The CDR3 contains 13 residues. V lost 5 bases to trimming and J lost 8 bases; unmatched junction nucleotides: 5. Germline lookup yields CDR1 LNHDA and CDR2 SQIVND (reference sequence).

The gene calls are TRBV7-8 and TRBJ1-3, with D possibly matching TRBD1 (5 bases). The CDR3 sequence is 15 residues long. The V gene lost 2 bases and the J gene lost 3 bases, with 11 bases spanning the gap. Germline V lookup: CDR1 SGHVS, CDR2 FQNEAQ. CDR3 DNA sequence: TGTGCCAGCAGCTTACAGCTAGGGGTTGGAAACACCATATATTTT. Amino acid sequence: CASSLQLGVGNTIYF.

The genes are TRBV10-3 and TRBJ1-2, with D uncertain. The CDR3 spans 14 residues. Trimming stripped 0 bases from V and 5 bases from J, with 10 bases between. Germline CDR1 and CDR2: ENHRY and SYGVKD. CDR3 bases: TGTGCCATCAGTGAGTCGACTCAATCTTATGGCTACACCTTC. It yields the protein CAISESTQSYGYTF.

This clone was detected once. J is TRBJ1-2 and V is TRBV5-4, with unresolved D. The ends were cut back, 3 bases at V and 4 bases at J, with 16 bases in the middle. CDR3 length equals 15 residues. Germline values: CDR1 SGHNT, CDR2 YYREEE (reference sequence). CDR3: CASSSTTRGFYGYTF. CDR3 coding DNA: TGTGCCAGCAGCTCAACCACAAGAGGTTTCTATGGCTACACCTTC.

The genes are TRBV6-5 and TRBJ2-7; 7 bases are shared with TRBD1. V lost 6 bases, J lost 0 bases, and 5 bases stayed unmatched. The CDR3 totals 14 residues. Germline-derived CDR1 and CDR2 are MNHEY and SVGAGI. Written as DNA, the CDR3 is TGTGCCAGCAGAAAAACAGGGGCCTCCTACGAGCAGTACTTC. Translated, it gives CASRKTGASYEQYF.

The chain recombines TRBV5-1 with TRBJ1-5, with D maybe TRBD1 (6 bases). CDR1 is SGHRS, CDR2 YFSETQ, per germline. The CDR3 covers 16 residues. V was pared by 0 bases and J by 0 bases, with 10 bases between. In nucleotides, the CDR3 is TGCGCCAGCAGCTTGGGAGACAGGACTAGCAATCAGCCCCAGCATTTT. Translation: CASSLGDRTSNQPQHF.

The genes are TRBV15 and TRBJ2-6; the D gene could be TRBD1 or TRBD2 (6 bases each). The CDR3 spans 17 residues. V lost 1 base to trimming and J lost 4 bases, with 14 bases between them. The V gene's germline CDR1 is LNHNV and CDR2 YYDKDF (reference sequence). CDR3 nucleotides: TGTGCCACCAGCAGAGGACCGGGGGCAGGAGGGGCCAACGTCCTGACTTTC. Translated, it gives CATSRGPGAGGANVLTF. The variable domain in full, with the rest retrieved from reference TRBV15 and TRBJ2-6, is DAMVIQNPRYQVTQFGKPVTLSCSQTLNHNVMYWYQQKSSQAPKLLFHYYDKDFNNEADTPDNFQSRRPNTSFCFLDIRSPGLGDTAMYLCATSRGPGAGGANVLTFGAGSRLTVL.

This clone showed up just once. The J gene is TRBJ2-5, the V gene TRBV4-3; D may correspond to TRBD1 or TRBD2 (5 bases each). The assigned J gene may be wrong: the sequence end matches TRBJ2-7 better. The CDR3 has 15 residues. Germline-derived CDR1 and CDR2 are LGHNA and YSLEER. CDR3 nucleotides: TGCGCCAGCAGCAAAGGGACGAGACAAGACTACGAGCAGTACTTC. Its protein product is CASSKGTRQDYEQYF.

The V and J genes are TRBV10-1 and TRBJ2-2; 8 bases fit TRBD1. Trimming at V came to 6 bases and at J to 4 bases, leaving 4 bases not matched to a gene. In germline, CDR1 is WNHNN, CDR2 SYGVQD (reference sequence). The CDR3 is 14 residues long. The CDR3 nucleotides are TGCGCCAGCAGCCCGGACAGGGTCACCGGGGAGCTGTTTTTT. Its translation is CASSPDRVTGELFF.

The genes are TRBV19 and TRBJ2-3, with D unclear. V shed 7 bases and J shed 1 base, with 12 bases lying between them. The CDR3 has 14 amino acids. Germline V lookup: CDR1 LNHDA, CDR2 SQIVND (reference sequence). The CDR3 region has the DNA TGTGCCAGTAAAAGCCCCGGTCGCACAGATACGCAGTATTTT. Translation gives CASKSPGRTDTQYF.

This clone has just one count. The chain couples TRBV28 to TRBJ2-7, with TRBD1 matching 10 bases. The CDR3 has 17 residues. Germline V gene lookup returns CDR1 MDHEN and CDR2 SYDVKM. V trimming: 6 bases; J trimming: 0 bases; junction bases outside the gene matches: 11. The CDR3 loop is CASSRGQGGRSSYEQYF. CDR3 coding DNA: TGTGCCAGCAGCAGAGGACAGGGGGGACGAAGCTCCTACGAGCAGTACTTC.

The chain has TRBV30 and TRBJ1-4, with D unclear. The CDR3 runs 12 residues. Germline assignment: CDR1 GTSNPN and CDR2 SVGIG (reference sequence). V gave up 0 bases and J gave up 8 bases, with 7 bases separating them. The CDR3 here is CAWSVNEEKLFF. The DNA for the CDR3 is TGTGCCTGGAGTGTCAACGAAGAAAAACTGTTTTTT.

Of note for this clone: Other DNA sequences of this sample code for an identical CDR3. The chain employs TRBV29-1 and TRBJ1-1, with 7 nucleotides matching TRBD1. Trimming removed 3 bases from V and 1 base from J; junction bases left unmatched: 5. The CDR3 contains 14 residues. Germline V lookup: CDR1 SQVTM, CDR2 ANQGSEA. CDR3: CSVEKTGWNTEAFF. CDR3 sequence (DNA): TGCAGCGTTGAGAAGACAGGGTGGAACACTGAAGCTTTCTTT. The full variable domain, completed using reference TRBV29-1 and TRBJ1-1, is SAVISQKPSRDICQRGTSLTIQCQVDSQVTMMFWYRQQPGQSLTLIATANQGSEATYESGFVIDKFPISRPNLTFSTLTVSNMSPEDSSIYLCSVEKTGWNTEAFFGQGTRLTVV.

This chain joins TRBV28 and TRBJ1-1, with a tentative D call TRBD1 (6 bases). V gave up 4 bases and J gave up 6 bases, with 18 bases separating them. This CDR3 comprises 15 residues. The V gene's germline CDR1 is MDHEN and CDR2 SYDVKM. CDR3 in DNA: TGTGCCAGCAGTTCCCCCGAGGGGGGAGTCTCTGAAGCTTTCTTT. This translates into CASSSPEGGVSEAFF.

The rearrangement joins TRBV6-5 to TRBJ2-2, with D possibly called TRBD1 or TRBD2 (6 bases each). V lost 0 bases, J lost 4 bases, and 12 bases lay in between. The CDR3 has 16 residues. The germline V gene encodes CDR1 MNHEY and CDR2 SVGAGI. The chain's CDR3 is CASSYSTGARTGELFF. The DNA of the CDR3 is TGTGCCAGCAGTTACTCGACGGGGGCGCGCACCGGGGAGCTGTTTTTT.